This TCR beta chain was sequenced for a study of beta chain features in type 1 diabetes. With V trimmed by 5 bases and J by 7 bases, 7 bases remained unmatched. In germline, CDR1 is SGHTA, CDR2 FQGNSA. This CDR3 spans 13 amino acids. Whole-study findings and limits: Healthy donors had naive, central memory and Treg TCRB repertoires that appeared less similar than those seen among patients. Whether TCRB rearrangement is influenced by HLA type was left unresolved in this analysis.

Concerning this clone: Its antigen is unidentified.

Of the isolated RNA, all was reverse transcribed, and so the sequenced material was expressed TCRB transcripts. Only in-frame clones appear in the TCRdb table, and some are missing; sequencing was by immunoSEQ multiplex PCR. The data hold hundreds of thousands of clones, with 17% observed a single time. This clonotype originated in a woman in her late teens or twenties in good health. V and J are TRBV7-2 and TRBJ1-2, with 7 bases aligning to TRBD1. Sequenced: naive CD4+ T cells from blood. CDR3 DNA sequence: TGTGCCAGCAGCATCCCGGGACAGACTGGCTACACCTTC. Its protein product is CASSIPGQTGYTF.